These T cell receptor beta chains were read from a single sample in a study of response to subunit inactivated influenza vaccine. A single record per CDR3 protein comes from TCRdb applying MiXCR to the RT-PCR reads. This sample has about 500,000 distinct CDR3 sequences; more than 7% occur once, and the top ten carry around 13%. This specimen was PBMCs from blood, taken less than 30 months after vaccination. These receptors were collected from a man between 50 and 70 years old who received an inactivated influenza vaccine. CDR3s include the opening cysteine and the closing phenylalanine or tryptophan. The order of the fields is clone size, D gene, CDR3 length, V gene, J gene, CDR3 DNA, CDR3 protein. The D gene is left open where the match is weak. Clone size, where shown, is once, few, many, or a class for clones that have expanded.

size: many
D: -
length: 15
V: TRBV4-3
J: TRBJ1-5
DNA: TGCGCCAGCAGCCAAAGGTCGGGGAACAATCAGCCCCAGCATTTT
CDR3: CASSQRSGNNQPQHF

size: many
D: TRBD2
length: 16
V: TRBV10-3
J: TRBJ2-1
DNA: TGTGCCATCAGTGACTCGAGCGGGAGTACCTACAATGAGCAGTTCTTC
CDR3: CAISDSSGSTYNEQFF

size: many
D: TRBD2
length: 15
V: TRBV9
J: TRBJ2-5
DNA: TGTGCCAGCAGCGGGACTAGCGGGGGGCGGGAGACCCAGTACTTC
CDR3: CASSGTSGGRETQYF

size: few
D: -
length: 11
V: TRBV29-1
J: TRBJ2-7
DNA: TGCAGCGCCGCGTTGTCCTACGAGCAGTACTTC
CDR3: CSAALSYEQYF

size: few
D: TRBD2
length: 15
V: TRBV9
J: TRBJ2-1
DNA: TGTGCCAGCAGCGTAGGGTCTAGCGGGTACTATGAGCAGTTCTTC
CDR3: CASSVGSSGYYEQFF

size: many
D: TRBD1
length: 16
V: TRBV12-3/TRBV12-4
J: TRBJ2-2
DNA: TGTGCCAGCAGTCCAGGACAGGCGGTTGACACCGGGGAGCTGTTTTTT
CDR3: CASSPGQAVDTGELFF

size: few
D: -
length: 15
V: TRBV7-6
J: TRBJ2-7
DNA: TGTGCCAGCAGCCAAGGGTCCTCGGCATCCTACGAGCAGTACTTC
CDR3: CASSQGSSASYEQYF

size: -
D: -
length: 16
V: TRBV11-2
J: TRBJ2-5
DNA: TGTGCCAGCAGCTTAACTGATACCTCTATTCAAGAGACCCAGTACTTC
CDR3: CASSLTDTSIQETQYF

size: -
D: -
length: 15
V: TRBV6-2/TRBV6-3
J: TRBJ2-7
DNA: TGTGCCAGCAGTTACGTGGGAGGATTCTCCTACGAGCAGTACTTC
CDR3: CASSYVGGFSYEQYF

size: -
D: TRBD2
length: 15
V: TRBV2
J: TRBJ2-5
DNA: TGTGCCAGCAGTGAGGGACTAGCGAACCAAGAGACCCAGTACTTC
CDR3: CASSEGLANQETQYF

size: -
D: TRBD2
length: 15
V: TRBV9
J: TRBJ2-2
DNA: TGTGCCAGCAGCCCGAGGGGGCTAGCGGGAAAGGAGCTGTTTTTT
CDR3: CASSPRGLAGKELFF

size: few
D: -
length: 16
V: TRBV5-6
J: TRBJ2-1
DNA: TGTGCCAGCAGCATAACCGGAATGGGACGAAGAAATGAGCAGTTCTTC
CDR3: CASSITGMGRRNEQFF

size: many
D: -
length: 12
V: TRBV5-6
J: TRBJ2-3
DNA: TGTGCCAGCAGCTTGTTCCCAGATACGCAGTATTTT
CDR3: CASSLFPDTQYF

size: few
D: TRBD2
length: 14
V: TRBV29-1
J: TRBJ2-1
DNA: TGCAGCGCCGCTAGCGGGAGTGGCTACAATGAGCAGTTCTTC
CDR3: CSAASGSGYNEQFF

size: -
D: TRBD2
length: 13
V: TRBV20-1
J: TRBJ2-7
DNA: TGCAGTGCTCCACTAGCGGGAACCTACGAGCAGTACTTC
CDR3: CSAPLAGTYEQYF

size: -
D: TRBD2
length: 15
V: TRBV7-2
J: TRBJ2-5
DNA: TGTGCCAGCAGCTTTCGACTAGCGGGAGCCAGGACCCAGTACTTC
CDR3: CASSFRLAGARTQYF

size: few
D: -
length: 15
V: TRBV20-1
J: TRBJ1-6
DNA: TGCAGTGCTACTCCGCCCGACAAGTGGAATTCACCCCTCCACTTT
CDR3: CSATPPDKWNSPLHF

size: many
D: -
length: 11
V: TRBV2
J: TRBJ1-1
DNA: TGTGCCAGCAAGGGTAACACTGAAGCTTTCTTT
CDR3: CASKGNTEAFF

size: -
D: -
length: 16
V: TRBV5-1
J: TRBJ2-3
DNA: TGCGCCAGCAGCTTGGTCGGCAGGGGAGTCACAGATACGCAGTATTTT
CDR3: CASSLVGRGVTDTQYF

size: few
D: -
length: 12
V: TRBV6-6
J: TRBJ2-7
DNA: TGTGCCAGCAAAGCAACCGGGAACGAGCAGTACTTC
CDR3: CASKATGNEQYF

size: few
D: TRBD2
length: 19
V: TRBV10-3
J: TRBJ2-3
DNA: TGTGCCATCAGTGAGACAGCGGGGGGGCTTGTGAGTTGGACAGATACGCAGTATTTT
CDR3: CAISETAGGLVSWTDTQYF

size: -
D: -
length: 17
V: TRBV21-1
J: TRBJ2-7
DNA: TGTGCCAGCAGCAAACTACGGACAGGGGGTGAGGTCTACGAGCAGTACTTC
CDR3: CASSKLRTGGEVYEQYF